This entry is about one T cell receptor beta chain. Assay used: immunoSEQ multiplex PCR; TCRdb lists only in-frame clones, some missing. Of some 140,000 clones listed, about 91% were seen once; the top ten hold approximately 2.6%. These data are taken from a study of T cell responses to AZD1222 COVID-19 vaccine. CDR1 LGHDT and CDR2 YNNKEL come from the germline V gene (reference sequence). J was trimmed by 1 base and V by 5 bases; bases with no gene match: 13. This CDR3 has 17 residues. V usage is TRBV3-1 (or the pseudogene TRBV3-2) and J usage is TRBJ2-7, with 8 bases aligning to TRBD1. The specimen comprised peripheral blood, sampled on day 0 of AZD1222 vaccination. This sequence was found in an adult in good health. CDR3 protein: CASSTRRQGTASYEQYF. Written as DNA, the CDR3 is TGTGCCAGCAGCACCCGACGACAGGGGACGGCTTCCTACGAGCAGTACTTC.